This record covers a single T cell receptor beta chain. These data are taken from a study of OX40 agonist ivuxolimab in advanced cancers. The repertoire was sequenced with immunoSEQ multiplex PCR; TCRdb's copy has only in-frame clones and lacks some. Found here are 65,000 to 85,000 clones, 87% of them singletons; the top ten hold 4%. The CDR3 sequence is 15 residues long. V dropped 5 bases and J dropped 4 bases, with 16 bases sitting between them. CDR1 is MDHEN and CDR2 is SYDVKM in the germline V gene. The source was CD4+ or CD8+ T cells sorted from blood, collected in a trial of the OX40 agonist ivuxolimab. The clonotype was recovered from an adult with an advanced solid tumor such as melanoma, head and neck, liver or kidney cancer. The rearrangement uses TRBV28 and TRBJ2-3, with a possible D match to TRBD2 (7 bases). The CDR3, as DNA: TGTGCCAGCAGTCGAGGGGGGGCCCATCCAGATACGCAGTATTTT. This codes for CASSRGGAHPDTQYF.